The following is a T cell receptor (beta chain) sequence with its context. The data originate from a study of blood T cell repertoires in COVID-19. Overall study context: Sites in the United States, Italy and Spain provided acute and convalescent COVID-19 samples.

Measured with immunoSEQ multiplex PCR; TCRdb has only the in-frame clones, and not every one. The data contain about 140,000 clones, around 80% of them singletons. The sequence derives from a man aged 60-69 years who had recovered from COVID-19. The sample consisted of peripheral blood.

The CDR3 region is CASSLQGRSYNEQFF. The CDR3 DNA reads as TGTGCCAGCAGCTTACAGGGGAGATCCTACAATGAGCAGTTCTTC. The chain joins TRBV7-2 to TRBJ2-1, with a possible D match to TRBD1 (6 bases). Germline values: CDR1 SGHTA, CDR2 FQGNSA. Trimming removed 2 bases from V and 1 base from J, with 9 bases in between. CDR3 length equals 15 residues.